Listed below are T cell receptor beta chains from one sample, sequenced in a study of CD8+ T cells in alopecia areata. Sequenced by immunoSEQ multiplex PCR; TCRdb stores in-frame clones only, minus some. The sample consists of some 210,000 clones, 57% of them appearing once. This material consisted of CD4+ T cells sorted from blood, taken at week 0. All receptors derive from a human donor with alopecia areata. Each CDR3 is given with its conserved first and last residue. D genes are given only for firm matches. The size field is filled for only some rows; it gives once, few, many or a size class.

d_call	clone_size	j_call	v_call	cdr3_aa	cdr3_nt
TRBD2	NA	TRBJ2-3	TRBV7-2	CASSRAGVGDTQYF	TGTGCCAGCAGCCGAGCGGGAGTGGGTGATACGCAGTATTTT
TRBD1	NA	TRBJ1-1	TRBV4-1	CAIRPGQGAVAFF	TGCGCCATACGGCCGGGACAGGGTGCGGTAGCTTTCTTT
NA	NA	TRBJ1-6	TRBV9	CASSATGTVNSPLHF	TGTGCCAGCAGCGCCACAGGGACTGTTAATTCACCCCTCCACTTT
NA	NA	TRBJ1-4	TRBV4-2	CASSQDSQVKREKLFF	TGTGCCAGCAGCCAAGATTCACAGGTCAAACGGGAAAAACTGTTTTTT
NA	NA	TRBJ1-5	TRBV10-3	CAIGHQPQHF	TGTGCCATCGGCCACCAGCCCCAGCATTTT
TRBD1	NA	TRBJ2-5	TRBV9	CASSVVWDRGETQYF	TGTGCCAGCAGCGTAGTCTGGGACAGGGGAGAGACCCAGTACTTC
NA	NA	TRBJ2-7	TRBV27	CASSSPGLSSYEQYF	TGTGCCAGCAGTTCACCGGGCCTCAGCTCCTACGAGCAGTACTTC
TRBD2	once	TRBJ2-3	TRBV5-4	CASSFTSGSTDTQYF	TGTGCCAGCAGCTTCACTAGCGGGAGCACAGATACGCAGTATTTT
NA	NA	TRBJ1-1	TRBV5-1	CASSLGNWDTEAFF	TGCGCCAGCAGCTTGGGTAACTGGGACACTGAAGCTTTCTTT
NA	few	TRBJ2-5	TRBV7-2	CASSSSAGKETQYF	TGTGCCAGCAGCTCGTCGGCAGGCAAAGAGACCCAGTACTTC
TRBD1	few	TRBJ1-2	TRBV5-1	CASSSGQEGHGYTF	TGCGCCAGCAGCAGCGGACAGGAGGGGCATGGCTACACCTTC
NA	NA	TRBJ1-2	TRBV5-6	CASSLTVRDYTF	TGTGCCAGCAGCTTGACAGTCAGGGACTACACCTTC
NA	NA	TRBJ2-7	TRBV5-1	CASSLDGGRGEQYF	TGCGCCAGCAGCTTAGACGGGGGGCGCGGCGAGCAGTACTTC
NA	NA	TRBJ2-4	TRBV2	CASSEALFGVAKNIQYF	TGTGCCAGCAGTGAAGCGCTGTTCGGGGTGGCCAAAAACATTCAGTACTTC
NA	few	TRBJ1-1	TRBV29-1	CSVMGLSNTEAFF	TGCAGCGTTATGGGGCTCTCGAACACTGAAGCTTTCTTT
TRBD1	NA	TRBJ1-5	TRBV2	CASREGQVLNQPQHF	TGTGCCAGCAGGGAGGGACAGGTCCTCAATCAGCCCCAGCATTTT
NA	NA	TRBJ2-5	TRBV29-1	CSVVYQETQYF	TGCAGCGTTGTATACCAAGAGACCCAGTACTTC